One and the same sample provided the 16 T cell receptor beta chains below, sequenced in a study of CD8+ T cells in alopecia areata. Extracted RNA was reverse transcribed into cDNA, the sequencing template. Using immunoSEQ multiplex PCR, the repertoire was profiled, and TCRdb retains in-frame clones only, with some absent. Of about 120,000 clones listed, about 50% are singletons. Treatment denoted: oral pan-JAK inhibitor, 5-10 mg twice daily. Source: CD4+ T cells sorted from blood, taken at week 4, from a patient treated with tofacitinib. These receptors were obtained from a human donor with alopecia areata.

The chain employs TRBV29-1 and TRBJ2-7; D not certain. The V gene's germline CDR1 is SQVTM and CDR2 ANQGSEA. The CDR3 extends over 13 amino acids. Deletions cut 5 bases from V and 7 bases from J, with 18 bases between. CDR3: CSVSSLSEGEQYF. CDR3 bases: TGCAGCGTTAGCAGCCTCTCGGAAGGGGAGCAGTACTTC.

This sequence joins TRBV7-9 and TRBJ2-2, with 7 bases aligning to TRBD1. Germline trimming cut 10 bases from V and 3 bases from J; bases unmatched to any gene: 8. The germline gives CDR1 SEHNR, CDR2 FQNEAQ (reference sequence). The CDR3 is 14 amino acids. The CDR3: CATLRDSYTGELFF. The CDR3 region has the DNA TGTGCCACCCTCCGGGACAGCTACACCGGGGAGCTGTTTTTT. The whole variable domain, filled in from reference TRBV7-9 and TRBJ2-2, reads DTGVSQNPRHKITKRGQNVTFRCDPISEHNRLYWYRQTLGQGPEFLTYFQNEAQLEKSRLLSDRFSAERPKGSFSTLEIQRTEQGDSAMYLCATLRDSYTGELFFGEGSRLTVL.

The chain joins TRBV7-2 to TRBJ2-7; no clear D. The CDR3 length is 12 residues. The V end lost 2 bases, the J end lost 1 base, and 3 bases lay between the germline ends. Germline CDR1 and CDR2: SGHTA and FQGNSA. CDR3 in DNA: TGTGCCAGCAGCTTAATGTCCTACGAGCAGTACTTC. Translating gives CASSLMSYEQYF.

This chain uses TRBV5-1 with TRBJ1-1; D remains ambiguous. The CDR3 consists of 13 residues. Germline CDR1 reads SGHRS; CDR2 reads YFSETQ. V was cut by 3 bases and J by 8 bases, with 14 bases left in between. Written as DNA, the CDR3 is TGCGCCAGCAGCTGGACCCTTGCAACAGAAGCTTTCTTT. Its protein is CASSWTLATEAFF.

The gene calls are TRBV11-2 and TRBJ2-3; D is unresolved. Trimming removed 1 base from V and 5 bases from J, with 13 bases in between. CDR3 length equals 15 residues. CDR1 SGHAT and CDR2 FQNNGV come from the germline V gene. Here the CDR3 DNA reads TGTGCCAGCAGCTTAGCGATTGCGAATGGAGATACGCAGTATTTT. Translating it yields CASSLAIANGDTQYF.

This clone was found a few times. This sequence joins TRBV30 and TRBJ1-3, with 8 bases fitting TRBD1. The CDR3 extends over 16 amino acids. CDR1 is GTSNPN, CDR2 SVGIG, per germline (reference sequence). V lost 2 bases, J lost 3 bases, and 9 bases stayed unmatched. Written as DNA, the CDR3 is TGTGCCTGGAGTCGGGGACGGGACAGGCTTGGAAACACCATATATTTT. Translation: CAWSRGRDRLGNTIYF.

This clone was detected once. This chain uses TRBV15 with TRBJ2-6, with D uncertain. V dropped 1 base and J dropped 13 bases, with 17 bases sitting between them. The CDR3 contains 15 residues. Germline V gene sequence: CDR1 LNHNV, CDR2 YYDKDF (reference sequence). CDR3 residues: CATSRVDDGPRVLTF. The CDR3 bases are TGTGCCACCAGCAGAGTCGATGACGGACCTAGAGTCCTGACTTTC.

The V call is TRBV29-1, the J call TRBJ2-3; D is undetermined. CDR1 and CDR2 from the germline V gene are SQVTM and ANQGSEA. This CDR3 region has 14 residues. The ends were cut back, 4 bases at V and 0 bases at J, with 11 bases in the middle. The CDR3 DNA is TGCAGCGTTGTAGCCCTTGGTAGCACAGATACGCAGTATTTT. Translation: CSVVALGSTDTQYF.

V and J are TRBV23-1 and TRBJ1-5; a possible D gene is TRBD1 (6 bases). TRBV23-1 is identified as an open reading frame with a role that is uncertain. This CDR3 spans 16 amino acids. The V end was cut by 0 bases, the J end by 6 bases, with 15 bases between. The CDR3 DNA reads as TGCGCCAGCAGTCAATCGGGGGCACTTAAGAGTCAGCCCCAGCATTTT. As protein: CASSQSGALKSQPQHF.

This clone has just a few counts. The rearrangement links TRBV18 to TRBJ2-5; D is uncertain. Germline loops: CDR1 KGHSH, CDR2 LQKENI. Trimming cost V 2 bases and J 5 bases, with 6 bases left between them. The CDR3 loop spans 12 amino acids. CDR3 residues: CASSPESETQYF. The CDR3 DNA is TGTGCCAGCTCACCAGAGTCCGAGACCCAGTACTTC.

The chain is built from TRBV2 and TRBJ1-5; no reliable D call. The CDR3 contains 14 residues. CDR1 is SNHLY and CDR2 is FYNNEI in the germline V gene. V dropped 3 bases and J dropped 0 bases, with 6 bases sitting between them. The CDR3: CASSELNSNQPQHF. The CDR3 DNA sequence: TGTGCCAGCAGTGAGCTTAATAGCAATCAGCCCCAGCATTTT.

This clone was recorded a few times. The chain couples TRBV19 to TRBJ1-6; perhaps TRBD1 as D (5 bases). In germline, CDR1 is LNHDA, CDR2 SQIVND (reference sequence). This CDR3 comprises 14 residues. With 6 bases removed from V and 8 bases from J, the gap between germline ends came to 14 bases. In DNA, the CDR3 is TGTGCCAGTAGGTGGGGAACGGGGGATTCACCCCTCCACTTT. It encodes CASRWGTGDSPLHF.

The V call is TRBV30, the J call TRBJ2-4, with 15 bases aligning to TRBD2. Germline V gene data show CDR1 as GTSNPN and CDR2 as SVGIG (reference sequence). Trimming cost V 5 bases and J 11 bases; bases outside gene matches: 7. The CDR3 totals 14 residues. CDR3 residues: CAWREGLAGGVQYF. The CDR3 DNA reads TGTGCCTGGCGCGAGGGACTAGCGGGAGGCGTTCAGTACTTC.

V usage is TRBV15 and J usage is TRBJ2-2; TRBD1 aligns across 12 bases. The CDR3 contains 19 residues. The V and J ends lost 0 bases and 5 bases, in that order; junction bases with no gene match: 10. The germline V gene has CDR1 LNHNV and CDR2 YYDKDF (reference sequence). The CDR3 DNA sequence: TGTGCCACCAGCAGAGATTATGGGACAGGGGGCGCAGGGACCGGGGAGCTGTTTTTT. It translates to CATSRDYGTGGAGTGELFF.

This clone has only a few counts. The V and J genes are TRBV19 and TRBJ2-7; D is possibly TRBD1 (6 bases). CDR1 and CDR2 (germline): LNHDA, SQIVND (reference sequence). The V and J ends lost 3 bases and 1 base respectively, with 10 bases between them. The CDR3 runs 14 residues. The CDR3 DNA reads TGTGCCAGTAGTATTTCAGGGGAGTCCTACGAGCAGTACTTC. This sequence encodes CASSISGESYEQYF.

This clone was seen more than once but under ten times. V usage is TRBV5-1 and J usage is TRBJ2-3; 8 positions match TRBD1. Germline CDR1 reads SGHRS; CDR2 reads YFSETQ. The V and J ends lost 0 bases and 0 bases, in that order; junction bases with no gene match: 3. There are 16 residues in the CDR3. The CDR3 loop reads CASSLGDRPSTDTQYF. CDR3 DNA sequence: TGCGCCAGCAGCTTGGGGGACAGGCCTAGCACAGATACGCAGTATTTT.